This TCR beta chain was recovered during a study of T-cell reconstitution after alpha-beta-depleted transplantation in children. General study findings and limits: Expanded graft clones, several hundred of them, were reportedly the source of alpha-beta T cells about two months after transplant. Surviving recipient T cells and thymic progenitors produced the high day-60 TCRbeta diversity seen in some patients. T-cell counts and diversity at one year post-transplant came mainly from newly produced T cells.

After removal of 6 bases from V and 10 bases from J, the junction contained 4 bases not matched to a gene. The CDR3 has 11 residues. Germline CDR1 is MNHEY and CDR2 is SMNVEV (reference sequence). This clonotype was detected ten times or more. Its antigen is still unknown. Construction of the TCRbeta library involved unique molecular identifiers. Via MiXCR, TCRdb re-called the PCR reads, giving one row per CDR3 protein. The top ten clones hold around 2% of a sample with approximately 500,000 distinct CDR3 sequences, 10% to 13% of them seen once. The rearrangement joins TRBV27 to TRBJ2-5; TRBD1 agrees at 8 bases. The sequence came from a child younger than 10 with inherited bone marrow failure, due to receive a stem cell transplant. The input for sequencing was PBMCs, taken before TCRalphabeta/CD19-depleted stem cell transplant. CDR3 protein: CASSLGQDQYF. The CDR3 DNA follows: TGTGCCAGCAGCCTGGGACAGGACCAGTACTTC.